The rows below give T cell receptor beta chains drawn from one sample of a study of T cells after yellow fever vaccination. TCRdb reanalysed the 5' RACE reads using MiXCR and keeps one entry per CDR3 protein. Of about 580,000 distinct CDR3 sequences listed, about 15% were seen once; the top ten hold roughly 17%. This sample comprised PBMCs, obtained around 5 days after the first yellow fever vaccination. The receptors stem from a man aged 18 to 30 who received the YFV17D yellow fever vaccine. CDR3s include the opening cysteine and the closing phenylalanine or tryptophan. A D gene is named only where the DNA matches it firmly. Clone size, where shown, is once, few, many, or a class for clones that have expanded.

clone size	CDR3 length	D gene	V gene	J gene	CDR3 DNA	CDR3 protein
few	17	TRBD2	TRBV5-1	TRBJ2-3	TGCGCCAGCAGCTTGGCCGTGCGCGGGGGAGGCACAGATACGCAGTATTTT	CASSLAVRGGGTDTQYF
-	15	TRBD2	TRBV5-1	TRBJ2-1	TGCGCCAGCAGCTTGGCCCGAGCGGGGGGGCCCGAGCAGTTCTTC	CASSLARAGGPEQFF
-	13	-	TRBV7-6	TRBJ2-5	TGTGCCAGCAGCTTACGTGTCTCGGAGACCCAGTACTTC	CASSLRVSETQYF
-	12	-	TRBV13	TRBJ1-2	TGTGCCAGCAGCTACGGGGGGACTGGGTACACCTTC	CASSYGGTGYTF
-	19	-	TRBV24-1	TRBJ1-2	TGTGCCACCAGTGATTTGATTCGGCAGGGTAAGGAGGGAAGCTATGGCTACACCTTC	CATSDLIRQGKEGSYGYTF
few	14	TRBD1	TRBV7-2	TRBJ1-2	TGTGCCAGCAGCTCGACAGGGTTGCACTATGGCTACACCTTC	CASSSTGLHYGYTF
few	19	-	TRBV5-1	TRBJ2-2	TGCGCCAGCAGCCCTACTTGGTCGACCGGGACGTCAAACACCGGGGAGCTGTTTTTT	CASSPTWSTGTSNTGELFF
-	15	TRBD1	TRBV6-5	TRBJ1-1	TGTGCCAGCAGTTACAGGGGGACAGGGGACACTGAAGCTTTCTTT	CASSYRGTGDTEAFF
few	15	-	TRBV12-3/TRBV12-4	TRBJ1-5	TGTGCCAGCAATTCTGGCCAGGGCGGCAATCAGCCCCAGCATTTT	CASNSGQGGNQPQHF
-	14	-	TRBV5-1	TRBJ2-7	TGCGCCAGCAGCTTGGCGCCCACTTTTTACGAGCAGTACTTC	CASSLAPTFYEQYF
few	14	TRBD1	TRBV12-3/TRBV12-4	TRBJ2-2	TGTGCCAGCTCGGACAGGCGAAACACCGGGGAGCTGTTTTTT	CASSDRRNTGELFF
-	16	-	TRBV7-2	TRBJ2-7	TGTGCCAGCAGCTTAGCGGTGCCCCCAAGCTCCTACGAGCAGTACTTC	CASSLAVPPSSYEQYF
few	14	TRBD2	TRBV20-1	TRBJ2-3	TGCAGTGCGGCCCCGGGACTAGGCACAGATACGCAGTATTTT	CSAAPGLGTDTQYF
-	15	-	TRBV5-1	TRBJ1-4	TGCGCCAGCAGCTTGACAGGGAGGAATCATGAAAAACTGTTTTTT	CASSLTGRNHEKLFF
few	15	-	TRBV28	TRBJ2-6	TGTGCCAGCAGTCGAGAAAGCTCTGGGGCCAACGTCCTGACTTTC	CASSRESSGANVLTF
few	14	-	TRBV5-1	TRBJ2-1	TGCGCCAGCGGCCTTTTGGGTCACTACAATGAGCAGTTCTTC	CASGLLGHYNEQFF
-	15	-	TRBV20-1	TRBJ1-5	TGCAGTGCTGGGGGAAGGATCGGTAGCAATCAGCCCCAGCATTTT	CSAGGRIGSNQPQHF
-	15	-	TRBV5-1	TRBJ2-3	TGCGCCAGCAGCTTGGTGGTCAGTAGCACAGATACGCAGTATTTT	CASSLVVSSTDTQYF
-	15	TRBD1	TRBV5-4	TRBJ2-5	TGTGCCAGCCACGCCGGGACAGGGGAGATCGAGACCCAGTACTTC	CASHAGTGEIETQYF
-	12	-	TRBV29-1	TRBJ2-3	TGCAGCGTTATAGGATTGGCAGATACGCAGTATTTT	CSVIGLADTQYF
-	14	TRBD2	TRBV7-8	TRBJ2-2	TGTGCCAGCAGTTCGGGGGGGGCGGTCGGGGAGCTGTTTTTT	CASSSGGAVGELFF
many	13	TRBD1	TRBV6-2/TRBV6-3	TRBJ1-1	TGTGCCAGCAGTTTAAACAGGGGTACTGAAGCTTTCTTT	CASSLNRGTEAFF
many	15	-	TRBV7-2	TRBJ1-1	TGTGCCAGCAGCTCAGGAGGGGGGAGGGGCACTGAAGCTTTCTTT	CASSSGGGRGTEAFF
-	15	TRBD1	TRBV3-1	TRBJ1-5	TGTGCCAGCAGCCAAGGGACAGGGGGCGGAGGGCCCCAGCATTTT	CASSQGTGGGGPQHF
few	15	TRBD1	TRBV5-5	TRBJ1-3	TGTGCCAGCAGCCAATACCACAGGGGAGGAAACACCATATATTTT	CASSQYHRGGNTIYF
-	16	TRBD2	TRBV10-3	TRBJ2-1	TGTGCCATCAGTGAATCAGCGGGGGCCTCCTACAATGAGCAGTTCTTC	CAISESAGASYNEQFF
-	13	-	TRBV28	TRBJ2-5	TGTGCCAGCGGGCGGACTGACCAAGAGACCCAGTACTTC	CASGRTDQETQYF
-	15	TRBD1	TRBV12-3/TRBV12-4	TRBJ1-6	TGTGCCAGCAAACCGGGCAGAAAGGGGGCATCACCCCTCCACTTT	CASKPGRKGASPLHF
-	19	TRBD1	TRBV11-1	TRBJ1-1	TGTGCCAGCAGCGCCTTCAACAGGGGGTTATTGTATTTGCGCACTGAAGCTTTCTTT	CASSAFNRGLLYLRTEAFF
few	16	-	TRBV12-3/TRBV12-4	TRBJ2-1	TGTGCCAGCAGTCCATCTGGCACCCTCCCCGGCAATGAGCAGTTCTTC	CASSPSGTLPGNEQFF
few	14	-	TRBV13	TRBJ2-1	TGTGCCAGCAGCCCCCTTGACCGTCCTAATGAGCAGTTCTTC	CASSPLDRPNEQFF